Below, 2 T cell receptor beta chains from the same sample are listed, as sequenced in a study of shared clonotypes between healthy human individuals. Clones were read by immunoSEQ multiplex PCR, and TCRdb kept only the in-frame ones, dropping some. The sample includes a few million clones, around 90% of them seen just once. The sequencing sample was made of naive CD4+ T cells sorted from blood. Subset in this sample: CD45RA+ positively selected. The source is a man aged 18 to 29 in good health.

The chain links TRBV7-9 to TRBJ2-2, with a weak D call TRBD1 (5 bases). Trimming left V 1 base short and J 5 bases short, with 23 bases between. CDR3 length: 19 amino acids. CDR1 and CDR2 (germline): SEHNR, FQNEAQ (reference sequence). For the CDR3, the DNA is TGTGCCAGCAGCTTAGTAGAGTATCCGGCGCGCAGGGTTACCGGGGAGCTGTTTTTT. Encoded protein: CASSLVEYPARRVTGELFF.

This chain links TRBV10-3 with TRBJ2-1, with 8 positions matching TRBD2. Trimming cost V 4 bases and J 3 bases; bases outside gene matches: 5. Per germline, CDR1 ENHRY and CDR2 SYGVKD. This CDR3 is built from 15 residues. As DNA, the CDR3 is TGTGCCATCAGTGGTCCCGGGACTAGCTACAATGAGCAGTTCTTC. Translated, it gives CAISGPGTSYNEQFF.